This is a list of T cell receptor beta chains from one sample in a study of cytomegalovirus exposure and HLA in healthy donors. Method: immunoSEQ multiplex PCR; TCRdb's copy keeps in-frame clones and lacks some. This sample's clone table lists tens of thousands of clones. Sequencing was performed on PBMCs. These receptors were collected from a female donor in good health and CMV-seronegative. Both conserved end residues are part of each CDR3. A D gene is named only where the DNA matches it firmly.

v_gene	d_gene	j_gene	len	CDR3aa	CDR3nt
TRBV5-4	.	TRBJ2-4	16	CASSLGGASAKNIQYF	TGTGCCAGCAGCTTGGGAGGCGCTTCAGCCAAAAACATTCAGTACTTC
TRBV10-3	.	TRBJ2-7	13	CAIARGLEYEQYF	TGTGCCATCGCCAGAGGACTTGAATACGAGCAGTACTTC
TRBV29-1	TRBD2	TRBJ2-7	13	CSVLAGDAYEQYF	TGCAGCGTCTTAGCGGGGGATGCCTACGAGCAGTACTTC
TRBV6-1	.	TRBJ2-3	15	CASSDGGSGADTQYF	TGTGCCAGCAGTGACGGGGGTTCCGGCGCAGATACGCAGTATTTT
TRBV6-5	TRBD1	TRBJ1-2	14	CASSLNRGRDGYTF	TGTGCCAGCAGTTTGAACAGGGGGCGAGATGGCTACACCTTC
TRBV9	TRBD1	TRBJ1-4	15	CASSVGDRGWEKLFF	TGTGCCAGCAGCGTAGGAGACAGGGGGTGGGAAAAACTGTTTTTT
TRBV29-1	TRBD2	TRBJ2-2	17	CSVEKGSGGPSTGELFF	TGCAGCGTTGAAAAGGGTAGCGGGGGGCCCAGCACCGGGGAGCTGTTTTTT
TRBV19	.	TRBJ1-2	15	CASSTPGTSGYGYTF	TGTGCCAGTAGTACCCCCGGGACTTCTGGCTATGGCTACACCTTC
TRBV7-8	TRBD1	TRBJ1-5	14	CASSMTGFNQPQHF	TGTGCCAGCAGTATGACAGGGTTCAATCAGCCCCAGCATTTT
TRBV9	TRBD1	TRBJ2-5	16	CASSLAGQGAQETQYF	TGTGCCAGCAGCTTAGCAGGACAGGGGGCTCAAGAGACCCAGTACTTC
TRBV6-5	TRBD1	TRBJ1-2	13	CASSLRDRGGYTF	TGTGCCAGCAGTCTCCGGGACAGGGGTGGCTACACCTTC
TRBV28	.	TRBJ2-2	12	CATRREIGELFF	TGTGCCACCAGGAGGGAAATCGGGGAGCTGTTTTTT
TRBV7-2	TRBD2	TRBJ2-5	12	CASSLSGETQYF	TGTGCCAGCAGTCTTAGCGGGGAGACCCAGTACTTC
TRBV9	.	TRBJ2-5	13	CASNTARQETQYF	TGTGCCAGCAACACAGCCAGACAAGAGACCCAGTACTTC
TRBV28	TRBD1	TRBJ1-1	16	CASSFWTGGHNTEAFF	TGTGCCAGCAGTTTCTGGACAGGGGGCCATAACACTGAAGCTTTCTTT
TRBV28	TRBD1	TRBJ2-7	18	CASSSPHLGGTGVYEQYF	TGTGCCAGCAGTTCCCCCCATTTGGGGGGGACAGGGGTGTACGAGCAGTACTTC
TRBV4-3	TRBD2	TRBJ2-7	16	CASSRVLAGGTYEQYF	TGCGCCAGCAGCCGCGTCCTAGCGGGGGGCACCTACGAGCAGTACTTC
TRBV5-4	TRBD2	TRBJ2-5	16	CASSMSPSGGRETQYF	TGTGCCAGCAGCATGTCCCCTAGCGGGGGGAGAGAGACCCAGTACTTC
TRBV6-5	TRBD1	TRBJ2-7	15	CASSNPGTGGYEQYF	TGTGCCAGCAGTAACCCCGGGACAGGGGGCTACGAGCAGTACTTC
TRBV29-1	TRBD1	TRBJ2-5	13	CSGLQGGIETQYF	TGCAGCGGTCTACAGGGGGGAATTGAGACCCAGTACTTC
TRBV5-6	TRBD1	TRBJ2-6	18	CASSGSRQGGPGANVLTF	TGTGCCAGCAGCGGTTCTCGACAGGGGGGTCCTGGGGCCAACGTCCTGACTTTC
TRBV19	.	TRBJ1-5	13	CATQVRVGQPQHF	TGTGCCACTCAGGTCAGGGTGGGTCAGCCCCAGCATTTT
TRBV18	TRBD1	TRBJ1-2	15	CASSPTSGGFYGYTF	TGTGCCAGCTCACCGACTTCAGGGGGATTCTATGGCTACACCTTC
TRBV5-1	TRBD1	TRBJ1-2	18	CASRTLGTGASHNYGYTF	TGCGCCAGCAGGACCCTTGGGACAGGGGCTTCCCATAACTATGGCTACACCTTC
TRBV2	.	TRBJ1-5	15	CASSEGAQPHQPQHF	TGTGCCAGCAGTGAGGGGGCACAGCCCCATCAGCCCCAGCATTTT
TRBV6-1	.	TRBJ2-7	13	CASSERQFYEQYF	TGTGCCAGCAGTGAGAGACAGTTCTACGAGCAGTACTTC
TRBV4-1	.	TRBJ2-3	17	CASSQDGVGLPTDTQYF	TGCGCCAGCAGCCAAGACGGGGTGGGACTTCCCACAGATACGCAGTATTTT
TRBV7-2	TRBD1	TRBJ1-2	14	CASSLDRGAYGYTF	TGTGCCAGCAGCTTGGACAGGGGGGCCTATGGCTACACCTTC
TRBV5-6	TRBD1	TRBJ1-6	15	CASSLGDRDNSPLHF	TGTGCCAGCAGCTTGGGGGACAGGGACAATTCACCCCTCCACTTT
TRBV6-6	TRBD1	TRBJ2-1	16	CASSTGQGGSYNEQFF	TGTGCCAGCAGTACGGGACAGGGGGGGTCCTACAATGAGCAGTTCTTC
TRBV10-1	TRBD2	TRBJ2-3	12	CASSEGRGSQYF	TGCGCCAGCAGTGAAGGGAGGGGTTCGCAGTATTTT
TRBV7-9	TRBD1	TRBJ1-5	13	CASSLQGQEPQHF	TGTGCCAGCAGCTTACAGGGACAGGAGCCCCAGCATTTT
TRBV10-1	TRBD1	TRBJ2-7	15	CASRGTGTGSYEQYF	TGCGCCAGCAGAGGGACCGGGACAGGGTCCTACGAGCAGTACTTC
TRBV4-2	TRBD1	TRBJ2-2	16	CASSHIGTDNTGELFF	TGTGCCAGCAGCCACATCGGGACAGACAACACCGGGGAGCTGTTTTTT
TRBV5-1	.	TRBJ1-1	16	CASSLNGGATNTEAFF	TGCGCCAGCAGCTTAAATGGGGGGGCGACGAACACTGAAGCTTTCTTT
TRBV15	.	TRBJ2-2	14	CATRQAPNTGELFF	TGTGCCACCAGGCAGGCCCCGAACACCGGGGAGCTGTTTTTT
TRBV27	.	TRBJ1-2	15	CASSPQAAANYGYTF	TGTGCCAGCAGTCCTCAGGCAGCAGCTAACTATGGCTACACCTTC
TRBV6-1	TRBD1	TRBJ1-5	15	CASSEDRGQGQPQHF	TGTGCCAGCAGTGAGGACAGGGGGCAGGGTCAGCCCCAGCATTTT
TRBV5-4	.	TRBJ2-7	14	CASSFGGNSYEQYF	TGTGCCAGCAGCTTCGGAGGGAACTCCTACGAGCAGTACTTC
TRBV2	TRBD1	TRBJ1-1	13	CASKGRGHTEAFF	TGTGCCAGCAAGGGCAGGGGGCACACTGAAGCTTTCTTT
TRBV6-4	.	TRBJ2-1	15	CASSDRDIYGNEQFF	TGTGCCAGCAGTGACCGGGACATCTACGGCAATGAGCAGTTCTTC
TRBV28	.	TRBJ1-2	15	CASSPAQGWDYGYTF	TGTGCCAGCAGTCCTGCCCAGGGTTGGGACTATGGCTACACCTTC